The clone carrying this T cell receptor (beta chain) appeared once. Its antigen remains unknown. Investigators spread the genomic DNA of each subset evenly over several immunoSEQ plates. Assay used: immunoSEQ multiplex PCR; TCRdb lists only in-frame clones, some missing. The data contain about 510,000 clones, almost 97% of them seen just once; the ten biggest clones take up approximately 0.06%. This sample was taken from a study of shared clonotypes between healthy human individuals. Study context: CD8 memory received one plate per donor, CD8 naive two, CD4 memory three and CD4 naive three.

Study-level results: Few donors limited the genetic and exposure-history diversity represented.

The receptor was derived from a woman in her 30s in good health. Sequencing was carried out using naive CD4+ T cells sorted from blood. Stated subset: CD45RA+ positively selected.

CDR3 residues: CASSRTPFSGANVLTF. In nucleotides, the CDR3 is TGCGCCAGCAGTAGGACACCTTTCTCTGGGGCCAACGTCCTGACTTTC. The rearrangement uses TRBV5-1 and TRBJ2-6, with a possible D match to TRBD1 (5 bases). The CDR3 has 16 residues. CDR1 and CDR2 from the germline V gene are SGHRS and YFSETQ. The ends were cut back, 5 bases at V and 0 bases at J, with 12 bases in the middle.